This T cell receptor (beta chain) was recorded in a study of cytotoxic CD8 clonotypes in ibrutinib-treated CLL. About the research overall: Partial responders about 25, complete 2; about 12 progressed and roughly 14 stayed in remission by median around 68 months. Findings of the study overall: Sampling of sustained-remission and progressing patients occurred at differing times. Baseline levels were approached again at progression, after clonality had risen at ibrutinib response. Contraction or stability on treatment characterized the public clonotypes, which were uncommon.

As concerns this clone: What it binds is unknown.

Measured with immunoSEQ multiplex PCR; TCRdb has only the in-frame clones, and not every one. Among roughly 250,000 clones listed, around three quarters were seen once. CDR1 is MNHEY and CDR2 is SMNVEV in the germline V gene (reference sequence). After removal of 8 bases from V and 6 bases from J, the junction contained 8 bases not matched to a gene. This CDR3 is built from 15 residues. The sequence was obtained from a human donor with chronic lymphocytic leukemia. The genes are TRBV27 and TRBJ2-3; TRBD2 agrees at 13 bases. This specimen was PBMCs, taken after 24 months of ibrutinib treatment. As DNA, the CDR3 is TGTGCCAGCTTTCGGACTAGCGGGAGAGTGGATACGCAGTATTTT. It is translated as CASFRTSGRVDTQYF.